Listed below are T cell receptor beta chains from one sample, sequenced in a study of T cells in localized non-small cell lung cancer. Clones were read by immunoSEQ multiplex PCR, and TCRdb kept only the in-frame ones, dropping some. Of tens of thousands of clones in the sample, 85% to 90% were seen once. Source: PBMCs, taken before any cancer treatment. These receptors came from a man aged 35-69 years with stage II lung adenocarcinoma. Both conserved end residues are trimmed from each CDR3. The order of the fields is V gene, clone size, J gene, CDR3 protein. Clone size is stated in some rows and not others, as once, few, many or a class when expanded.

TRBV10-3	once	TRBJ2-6	ATLSGANVLT
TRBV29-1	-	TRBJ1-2	SVKTGVYGYT
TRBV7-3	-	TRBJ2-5	ASSLSGARHETQY
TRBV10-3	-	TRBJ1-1	AIIWGTGTGTEAF
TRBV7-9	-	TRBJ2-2	ASSIAGAPWTGELF
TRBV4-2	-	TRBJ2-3	ASSQVQREVATQY
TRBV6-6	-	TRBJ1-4	ASSDRGREKLF
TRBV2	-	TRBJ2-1	ASSATGGDYNEQF
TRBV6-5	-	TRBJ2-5	ASSYAMRGAETQY
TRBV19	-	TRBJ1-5	ASSRGHNQPQH
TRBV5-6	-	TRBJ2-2	ASSPRQGNTGELF
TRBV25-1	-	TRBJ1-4	ASSGQVGIRNEKLF
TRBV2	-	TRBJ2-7	ASSVGTSGTHEQY
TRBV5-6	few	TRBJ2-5	ASSSGGVWETQY